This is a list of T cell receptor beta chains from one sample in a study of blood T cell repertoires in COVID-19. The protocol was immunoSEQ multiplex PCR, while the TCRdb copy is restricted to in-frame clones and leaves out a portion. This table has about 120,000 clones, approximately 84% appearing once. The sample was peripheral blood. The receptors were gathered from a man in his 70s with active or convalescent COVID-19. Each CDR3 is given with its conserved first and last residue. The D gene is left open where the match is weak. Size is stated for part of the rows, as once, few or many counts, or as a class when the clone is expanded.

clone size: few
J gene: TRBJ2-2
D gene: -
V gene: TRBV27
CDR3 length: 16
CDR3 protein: CASSPGVALNTGELFF
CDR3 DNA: TGTGCCAGCAGCCCCGGGGTAGCGTTGAACACCGGGGAGCTGTTTTTT

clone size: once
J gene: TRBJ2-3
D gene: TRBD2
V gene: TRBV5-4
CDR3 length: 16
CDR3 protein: CASSHKLAGASDTQYF
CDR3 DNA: TGTGCCAGCAGCCACAAACTAGCGGGGGCATCGGATACGCAGTATTTT

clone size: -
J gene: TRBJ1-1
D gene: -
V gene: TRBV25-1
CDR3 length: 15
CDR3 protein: CASSDWNFAVTEAFF
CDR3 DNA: TGTGCCAGCAGTGACTGGAATTTCGCGGTTACTGAAGCTTTCTTT

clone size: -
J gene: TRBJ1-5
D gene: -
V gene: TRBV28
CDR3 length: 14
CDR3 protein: CASSLSRGHQPQHF
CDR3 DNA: TGTGCCAGCAGCCTTTCTAGAGGGCATCAGCCCCAGCATTTT

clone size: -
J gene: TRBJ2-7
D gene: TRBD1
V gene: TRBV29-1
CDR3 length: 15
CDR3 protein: CSVDLTHRGSYEQYF
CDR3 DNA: TGCAGCGTTGACCTGACGCACAGGGGTTCCTACGAGCAGTACTTC

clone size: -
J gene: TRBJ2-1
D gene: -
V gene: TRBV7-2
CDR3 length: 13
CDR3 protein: CASSLNRDNEQFF
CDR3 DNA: TGTGCCAGCAGCTTAAACAGGGACAATGAGCAGTTCTTC

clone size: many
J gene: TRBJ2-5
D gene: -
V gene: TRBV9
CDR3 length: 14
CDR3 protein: CASSVGGYQETQYF
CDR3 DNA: TGTGCCAGCAGCGTAGGGGGCTACCAAGAGACCCAGTACTTC

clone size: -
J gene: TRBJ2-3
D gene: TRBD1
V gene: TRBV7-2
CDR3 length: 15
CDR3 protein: CASSSDRGSTDTQYF
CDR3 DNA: TGTGCCAGCAGCTCCGACAGGGGTAGCACAGATACGCAGTATTTT

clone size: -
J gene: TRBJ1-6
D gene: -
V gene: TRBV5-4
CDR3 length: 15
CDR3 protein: CASRQGSSYNSPLHF
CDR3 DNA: TGTGCCAGCAGACAGGGAAGCTCCTATAATTCACCCCTCCACTTT

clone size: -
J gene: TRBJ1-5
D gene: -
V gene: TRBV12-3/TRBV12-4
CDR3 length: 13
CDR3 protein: CASSQGGNQPQHF
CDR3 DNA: TGTGCCAGCAGTCAGGGTGGCAATCAGCCCCAGCATTTT